The 28 T cell receptor beta chains presented below share a single source sample, sequenced in a study of blood T cell repertoires in COVID-19. TCRdb keeps only in-frame clones here, not all; method: immunoSEQ multiplex PCR. The sample yields fewer than 200,000 clones, around 74% seen once. Source material: peripheral blood. Receptor source: a man between 65 and 85 years old with acute or convalescent COVID-19.

This chain links TRBV5-4 with TRBJ2-3; 10 positions agree with TRBD1. Germline V gives CDR1 SGHNT, CDR2 YYREEE (reference sequence). The V segment lost 4 bases and the J segment 1 base; nucleotides outside the gene matches: 3. CDR3 length: 15 amino acids. The DNA of the CDR3 is TGTGCCAGCAGCACCGGGACAGGGGGCACAGATACGCAGTATTTT. Protein: CASSTGTGGTDTQYF. The complete variable domain, with remaining parts taken from reference TRBV5-4 and TRBJ2-3, reads ETGVTQSPTHLIKTRGQQVTLRCSSQSGHNTVSWYQQALGQGPQFIFQYYREEENGRGNFPPRFSGLQFPNYSSELNVNALELDDSALYLCASSTGTGGTDTQYFGPGTRLTVL.

This chain links TRBV7-9 with TRBJ2-2, with TRBD1 identical over 7 bases. This CDR3 is 14 amino acids long. Per the germline V gene, CDR1 is SEHNR and CDR2 is FQNEAQ (reference sequence). V lost 5 bases to trimming and J lost 5 bases; unmatched junction nucleotides: 5. CDR3 coding DNA: TGTGCCAGCAGCCGCGGACAGGAGACCGGGGAGCTGTTTTTT. Its protein product is CASSRGQETGELFF.

This clone has only a few counts. The chain is built from TRBV6-6 and TRBJ1-1; no firm D call. This CDR3 has 13 amino acids. The germline gives CDR1 MNHNY, CDR2 SVGAGI (reference sequence). V lost 5 bases and J lost 7, with 14 bases in between. CDR3 nucleotide sequence: TGTGCCAGCAGTAACGTAGGAGGTGTTGAAGCTTTCTTT. Amino acid sequence: CASSNVGGVEAFF.

The genes are TRBV2 and TRBJ1-2; TRBD1 matches 7 bases. This CDR3 is 13 amino acids long. J lost 7 bases, V lost 5 bases, and 7 bases had no gene match. Germline V CDR1 and CDR2: SNHLY, FYNNEI. This CDR3 is CASSQTGVGGYTF. The CDR3 bases are TGTGCCAGCAGTCAAACAGGGGTGGGTGGCTACACCTTC. The full variable domain, its missing parts supplied by reference TRBV2 and TRBJ1-2, is EPEVTQTPSHQVTQMGQEVILRCVPISNHLYFYWYRQILGQKVEFLVSFYNNEISEKSEIFDDQFSVERPDGSNFTLKIRSTKLEDSAMYFCASSQTGVGGYTFGSGTRLTVV.

This clone has only one observation. The V gene is TRBV18, the J gene TRBJ2-3, with D perhaps matching TRBD2 (6 bases). The V end lost 4 bases, the J end lost 1 base, and 12 bases lay between the germline ends. Germline V gives CDR1 KGHSH, CDR2 LQKENI. The CDR3 totals 15 residues. The CDR3 coding sequence is TGTGCCAGCTCACGCCGGGACTCTCGCACAGATACGCAGTATTTT. Amino acids: CASSRRDSRTDTQYF.

This rearrangement joins TRBV7-2 to TRBJ2-3; 13 bases agree with TRBD2. Per the germline V gene, CDR1 is SGHTA and CDR2 is FQGNSA. V lost 5 bases and J lost 4; bases outside the gene matches: 3. The CDR3 is 15 residues long. The CDR3 sequence: CASSRLAGGPDTQYF. DNA for the CDR3: TGTGCCAGCAGCAGACTAGCGGGGGGCCCAGATACGCAGTATTTT.

The chain combines TRBV7-2 with TRBJ2-3, with a possible D match to TRBD2 (6 bases). The ends were cut back, 3 bases at V and 0 bases at J, with 7 bases in the middle. Germline values: CDR1 SGHTA, CDR2 FQGNSA. The CDR3 is 14 amino acids. CDR3 protein: CASSFRGSTDTQYF. CDR3 sequence (DNA): TGTGCCAGCAGCTTTCGGGGGAGCACAGATACGCAGTATTTT.

The chain recombines TRBV24-1 with TRBJ1-5; the D gene is possibly TRBD1 (5 bases). The CDR3 runs 15 residues. CDR1 is KGHDR, CDR2 SFDVKD, per germline. Deletions cut 4 bases from V and 0 bases from J, with 9 bases between. The CDR3 spells CATSDVTGSNQPQHF. CDR3 nucleotides: TGTGCCACCAGTGACGTAACAGGTAGCAATCAGCCCCAGCATTTT.

This clone was picked up a small number of times. This sequence joins TRBV5-1 and TRBJ2-2; D possibly corresponds to TRBD1 (6 bases). The germline V and J ends were trimmed by 0 bases and 10 bases, with 10 bases remaining between them. Germline lookup yields CDR1 SGHRS and CDR2 YFSETQ. The CDR3 runs 13 residues. The CDR3 is CASSLGRGMELFF. The CDR3 DNA is TGCGCCAGCAGCTTGGGAAGGGGGATGGAGCTGTTTTTT.

J is TRBJ2-6 and V is TRBV6-5; the D gene is possibly TRBD1 (5 bases). V was trimmed by 4 bases and J by 4 bases, leaving 14 bases between them. This CDR3 is built from 16 residues. Germline V gives CDR1 MNHEY, CDR2 SVGAGI. Here the CDR3 reads CASSFIRATGANVLTF. CDR3 coding DNA: TGTGCCAGCAGTTTCATCAGGGCCACGGGGGCCAACGTCCTGACTTTC.

V is TRBV6-6 and J is TRBJ1-1, with TRBD1 matching over 9 bases. The CDR3 length is 16 residues. Germline V gene lookup returns CDR1 MNHNY and CDR2 SVGAGI (reference sequence). J was trimmed by 5 bases and V by 5 bases; bases with no gene match: 12. CDR3 DNA sequence: TGTGCCAGCAGTACCCGCCTGACAGGGGGAGATACTGAAGCTTTCTTT. Protein product: CASSTRLTGGDTEAFF.

This clone was counted many times. V gene TRBV5-1 combines with J gene TRBJ2-3; maybe TRBD2 (6 bases). The germline V gene encodes CDR1 SGHRS and CDR2 YFSETQ. CDR3 length: 14 residues. Trimming removed 3 bases from V and 2 bases from J, with 10 bases in between. The CDR3 coding sequence is TGCGCCAGCAGCTCGGCGGGGCTCACAGATACGCAGTATTTT. As protein: CASSSAGLTDTQYF.

The rearrangement uses TRBV9 and TRBJ1-5, with D perhaps TRBD1 (5 bases). The germline CDR1 and CDR2 sequences are SGDLS and YYNGEE. CDR3 size: 15 residues. Trimming removed 4 bases from V and 0 bases from J, with 11 bases in between. CDR3 in DNA: TGTGCCAGCAGCATTACAGGCTATAGCAATCAGCCCCAGCATTTT. Translating it yields CASSITGYSNQPQHF.

This clone was counted only a few times. The chain couples TRBV13 to TRBJ2-7, with D uncertain. Germline V lookup: CDR1 PRHDT, CDR2 FYEKMQ (reference sequence). This CDR3 contains 11 residues. V dropped 4 bases and J dropped 7 bases, with 8 bases sitting between them. CDR3 sequence reads: CASSSLGEQYF. The CDR3 DNA reads TGTGCCAGCAGCTCCCTAGGTGAGCAGTACTTC.

The gene calls are TRBV10-1 and TRBJ1-1; D remains ambiguous. The V and J ends lost 6 bases and 0 bases respectively, with 17 bases between them. CDR1 is WNHNN and CDR2 is SYGVQD in the germline V gene (reference sequence). This CDR3 spans 16 amino acids. The CDR3 region has the DNA TGCGCCAGCAGGGCCCGAAGAGGGTTGATGAACACTGAAGCTTTCTTT. This encodes CASRARRGLMNTEAFF.

The genes are TRBV6-6 and TRBJ2-7, with D maybe TRBD1 (6 bases). Per germline, CDR1 MNHNY and CDR2 SVGAGI (reference sequence). Trimming cost V 5 bases and J 1 base, with 9 bases left between them. This CDR3 region has 13 residues. The CDR3 reads CASSQTGSYEQYF. CDR3 nucleotides: TGTGCCAGCAGTCAGACAGGTTCCTACGAGCAGTACTTC.

The chain recombines TRBV19 with TRBJ2-1; the D gene is possibly TRBD2 (5 bases). V gave up 0 bases and J gave up 0 bases, with 15 bases separating them. The length of the CDR3 is 18 residues. Germline V CDR1 and CDR2: LNHDA, SQIVND (reference sequence). CDR3 coding DNA: TGTGCCAGTAGTATAGATCAGCTAGCTTTTAGCTCCTACAATGAGCAGTTCTTC. Its translation is CASSIDQLAFSSYNEQFF. Filled out from reference TRBV19 and TRBJ2-1, the complete variable domain reads DGGITQSPKYLFRKEGQNVTLSCEQNLNHDAMYWYRQDPGQGLRLIYYSQIVNDFQKGDIAEGYSVSREKKESFPLTVTSAQKNPTAFYLCASSIDQLAFSSYNEQFFGPGTRLTVL.

The CDR3 DNA is TGTGCCAGCAGCTTAGACGGGAGGGGTGTAGATACGCAGTATTTT. This encodes CASSLDGRGVDTQYF. This chain joins TRBV11-2 and TRBJ2-3; 8 bases are shared with TRBD2. The CDR3 has 15 residues. Unmatched junction bases numbered 4, after V lost 0 bases and J lost 5 bases. Germline CDR1 and CDR2: SGHAT and FQNNGV.

The V gene is TRBV12-3 or TRBV12-4, the J gene TRBJ1-6, with no clear D. This CDR3 region has 13 residues. V was trimmed by 3 bases and J by 8 bases, leaving 8 bases between them. The CDR3 DNA follows: TGTGCCAGCAGTTTTAGCGGGGATTCACCCCTCCACTTT. Protein: CASSFSGDSPLHF.

The V call is TRBV25-1, the J call TRBJ2-6; D is unclear. The CDR3 spans 15 residues. Germline V gene lookup returns CDR1 MGHDK and CDR2 SYGVNS. The V end lost 2 bases, the J end lost 0 bases, and 5 bases lay between the germline ends. The CDR3 nucleotides read TGTGCCAGCAGTGAAACAGCCTCTGGGGCCAACGTCCTGACTTTC. As protein: CASSETASGANVLTF.

This clone is a singleton in its sample. The V and J genes are TRBV4-2 and TRBJ2-7; 8 nucleotides line up with TRBD1. The CDR3 totals 15 residues. V was clipped by 0 bases and J by 5 bases; unmatched bases: 6. CDR1 and CDR2 from the germline V gene are LGHNA and YNFKEQ. CDR3 nucleotides: TGTGCCAGCAGCCAAGAGGACAGGGACGAGCACGAGCAGTACTTC. Protein product: CASSQEDRDEHEQYF.

This chain uses TRBV7-9 with TRBJ2-6, with 9 bases that match TRBD1. Per the germline V gene, CDR1 is SEHNR and CDR2 is FQNEAQ (reference sequence). This CDR3 comprises 17 residues. The trim removed 5 bases at V and 2 bases at J, leaving 7 bases unmatched. CDR3 protein: CASSPGTGKTGANVLTF. CDR3 bases: TGTGCCAGCAGCCCCGGGACAGGGAAGACTGGGGCCAACGTCCTGACTTTC.

V is TRBV19 and J is TRBJ1-3; 9 nucleotides match TRBD1. Germline V gene lookup returns CDR1 LNHDA and CDR2 SQIVND (reference sequence). V shed 2 bases and J 3 bases; nucleotides not matched to a gene: 5. The length of the CDR3 is 16 residues. The CDR3 sequence is CASSIKQGAFGNTIYF. CDR3 nucleotide sequence: TGTGCCAGTAGTATAAAACAGGGGGCTTTTGGAAACACCATATATTTT.

This rearrangement joins TRBV20-1 to TRBJ1-2; D perhaps matches TRBD1 (5 bases). Germline CDR1 and CDR2: DFQATT and SNEGSKA (reference sequence). The CDR3 extends over 11 amino acids. Trimming cost V 5 bases and J 6 bases, with 10 bases left between them. The CDR3 loop is CSARRGDGYTF. DNA of the CDR3: TGCAGTGCTCGGAGGGGAGATGGCTACACCTTC.

The chain has TRBV6-2 or TRBV6-3 and TRBJ2-7, with TRBD2 matching 8 bases. Germline-derived CDR1 and CDR2 are MNHEY and SVGEGT. V trimming: 5 bases; J trimming: 4 bases; junction bases outside the gene matches: 7. The CDR3 extends over 14 amino acids. The CDR3 region is CASSAGGSRYEQYF. CDR3 bases: TGTGCCAGCAGTGCGGGGGGCTCTCGTTACGAGCAGTACTTC.

J is TRBJ2-7 and V is TRBV4-1, with 7 positions matching TRBD2. This CDR3 comprises 15 residues. Germline CDR1 MGHRA, CDR2 YSYEKL. The ends lost 0 bases at V and 6 bases at J; junction bases unmatched: 8. The CDR3 DNA reads TGCGCCAGCAGCCAAGAAACAGGACTAGAGGGCGAGCAGTACTTC. Residues: CASSQETGLEGEQYF.

V gene TRBV29-1 combines with J gene TRBJ2-3; a possible D gene is TRBD2 (5 bases). Germline V gene lookup returns CDR1 SQVTM and CDR2 ANQGSEA. The CDR3 runs to 12 residues. V shed 4 bases and J shed 3 bases, with 8 bases lying between them. In nucleotides, the CDR3 is TGCAGCGTTGTTGAGGGAACAGATACGCAGTATTTT. It specifies CSVVEGTDTQYF.

The chain is built from TRBV2 and TRBJ1-3; no reliable D call. Germline V gene data show CDR1 as SNHLY and CDR2 as FYNNEI. The V end lost 2 bases, the J end lost 0 bases, and 8 bases lay between the germline ends. The CDR3 runs to 15 residues. Written as DNA, the CDR3 is TGTGCCAGCAGTGAACAGGTTCGCTCTGGAAACACCATATATTTT. Its protein is CASSEQVRSGNTIYF.